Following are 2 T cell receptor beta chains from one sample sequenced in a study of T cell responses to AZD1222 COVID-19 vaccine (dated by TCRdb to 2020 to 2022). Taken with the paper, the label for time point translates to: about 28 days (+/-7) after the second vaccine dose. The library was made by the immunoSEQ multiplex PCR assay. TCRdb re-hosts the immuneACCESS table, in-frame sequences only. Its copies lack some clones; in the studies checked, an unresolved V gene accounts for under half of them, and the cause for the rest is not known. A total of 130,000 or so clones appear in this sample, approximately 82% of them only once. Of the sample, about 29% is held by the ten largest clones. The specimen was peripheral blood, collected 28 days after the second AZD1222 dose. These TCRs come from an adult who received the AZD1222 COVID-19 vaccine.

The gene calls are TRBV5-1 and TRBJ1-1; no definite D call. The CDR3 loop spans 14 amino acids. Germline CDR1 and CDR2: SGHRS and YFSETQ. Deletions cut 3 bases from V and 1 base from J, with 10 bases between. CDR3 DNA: TGCGCCAGCAGCTCCCAGTCAGAGAACACTGAAGCTTTCTTT. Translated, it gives CASSSQSENTEAFF.

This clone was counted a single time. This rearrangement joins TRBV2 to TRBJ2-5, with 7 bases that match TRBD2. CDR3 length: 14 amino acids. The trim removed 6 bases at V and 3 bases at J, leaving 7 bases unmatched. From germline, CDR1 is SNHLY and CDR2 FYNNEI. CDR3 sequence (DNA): TGTGCCAGCAGCGCCACGGGGGGAGAAGAGACCCAGTACTTC. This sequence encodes CASSATGGEETQYF.